A single T cell receptor (beta chain) is shown here with its context. This clone was counted once. Its antigen is not yet known. One base away there is no much larger clone; base qualities are not given. Reading from cysteine to phenylalanine, the CDR3 counts 12 amino acids. Of the read, only the CDR3 DNA is kept; its 36 bases are in frame from base 1. The germline V and J ends show losses of 6 bases and 7 bases respectively, and no gene match explains 3 bases of the junction. The germline V gene gives CDR1 as ENHRY and CDR2 as SYGVKD. The collaborating institutions used their own protocols to collect whole blood in K2EDTA tubes. For TCRbeta analysis, collaborators shipped samples as frozen whole blood, isolated PBMCs, or DNA extracted from either of those sample types. The sample comes from a study of blood T cell repertoires in COVID-19 (dated by TCRdb to the early 2020s). The study in broad terms: Collaborator samples came from the United States, Italy and Spain and covered acute and convalescent phases of COVID-19. The material from the prospective study consisted of cDNA or gDNA derived from T cells, B-cell-depleted T cells, or PBMCs. Deeply sampled blood TCRbeta repertoires from subjects exposed to, actively infected with, or recovered from COVID-19 were included in the dataset. The repertoires were made available in a free public database intended to serve as a resource for research on the immune response to SARS-CoV-2. The samples were drawn from the first 160 participants of the ongoing ImmuneRACE study and from 950 to 1,500 subjects provided by 6 global collaborators. The sample metadata nearly always contained a de-identified subject ID, COVID-19 status, age in years and sex. HLA class I and class II types, where available, came from metadata supplied by the sample provider rather than from assay-based typing.

TCRbeta CDR3 regions were amplified from genomic DNA using the immunoSEQ Assay, a bias-controlled multiplex PCR. The original methods were these. The number of nucleated cells in each sample was estimated from the amplification of reference gene primers within the assay. Sequence reads were collapsed and filtered to measure the absolute abundance of every unique TCRbeta CDR3 rearrangement. For each sample, productive Simpson clonality was calculated by taking the square root of Simpson's diversity index across productive rearrangements. TCRdb re-hosts the immuneACCESS table, in-frame sequences only. Its copies lack some clones; in the studies checked, an unresolved V gene accounts for under half of them, and the cause for the rest is not known. V, J and clone size are those of that table, while D and trimming were read from the DNA. The table for this sample lists approximately 50,000 clones; roughly 80% of them were counted only once. The ten largest account for 10% to 15% of the sample.

Points the paper makes about the study in general: How much clinical and demographic metadata was included differed by source and by participant, and the metadata was provided uncurated.

The sequence was obtained from a human donor in a cohort sampled during active COVID-19. Recombination linked TRBV10-3 to TRBJ1-1, with 9 bases aligning to TRBD1. Sequencing was carried out using peripheral blood. The nucleotide sequence is TGTGCCATCAGGGGGACAGGGAGTGAAGCTTTCTTT. Its amino acids are CAIRGTGSEAFF.